The next 16 T cell receptor beta chains were all read from a single sample in a study of T cell repertoires in cytomegalovirus infection. TCRdb re-called the reads with MiXCR, one entry per CDR3 protein. The sample lists more than 150,000 distinct CDR3 sequences, roughly 17% occurring once. The sequenced material came from CD8+ T cells from PBMCs. Receptor source: a human donor in good health (CMV status not recorded). Some clones in this sample may be carry-over from other donors' samples.

V gene TRBV10-2 combines with J gene TRBJ1-2; D may be TRBD1 (5 bases). CDR3 length: 17 amino acids. Germline-derived CDR1 and CDR2 are WSHSY and SAAADI. The V gene lost 1 base and the J gene lost 4 bases, with 19 bases spanning the gap. Here the CDR3 reads CASSEFRSGRGTYGYTF. The CDR3 DNA is TGCGCCAGCAGTGAGTTTCGGTCAGGTCGGGGCACCTATGGCTACACCTTC.

The chain recombines TRBV12-3 or TRBV12-4 with TRBJ2-4; 7 bases agree with TRBD2. The CDR3 has 20 residues. V trimming: 2 bases; J trimming: 2 bases; junction bases outside the gene matches: 18. In nucleotides, the CDR3 is TGTGCCAGCAGTTTATCGGGAGGCACCAAAACCGGACTATCCAAAAACATTCAGTACTTC. It is translated as CASSLSGGTKTGLSKNIQYF.

This clonotype occurred a few times. This chain links TRBV7-8 with TRBJ2-7; TRBD2 agrees at 7 bases. The germline V gene has CDR1 SGHVS and CDR2 FQNEAQ. This CDR3 contains 13 residues. Unmatched junction bases numbered 4, after V lost 2 bases and J lost 6 bases. The CDR3 is CASSLKGGAEQYF. CDR3 DNA sequence: TGTGCCAGCAGCTTAAAGGGAGGGGCCGAGCAGTACTTC.

This sequence joins TRBV7-9 and TRBJ1-6, with a weak D call TRBD1 (6 bases). V dropped 1 base and J dropped 3 bases, with 16 bases sitting between them. From germline, CDR1 is SEHNR and CDR2 FQNEAQ (reference sequence). CDR3 length equals 18 residues. The CDR3 DNA reads as TGTGCCAGCAGCTTAGGCCCCCCGGGGGCAGGCTATAATTCACCCCTCCACTTT. It is translated as CASSLGPPGAGYNSPLHF.

The V call is TRBV6-2 or TRBV6-3, the J call TRBJ2-7, with 7 bases lining up with TRBD2. This CDR3 has 16 amino acids. V was pared by 6 bases and J by 0 bases, with 11 bases of the junction left unmatched. Germline CDR1 MNHEY, CDR2 SVGEGT. CDR3 sequence reads: CASRDQLAPGSYEQYF. The CDR3 nucleotides read TGTGCCAGCAGGGATCAACTAGCGCCGGGCTCCTACGAGCAGTACTTC.

The chain employs TRBV14 and TRBJ2-1; TRBD1 matches at 7 bases. The junction had 5 bases not matched to a gene; V was cut back by 6 bases and J by 6 bases. The CDR3 has 13 amino acids. Germline CDR1 SGHDN, CDR2 FVKESK. In nucleotides, the CDR3 is TGTGCCAGCAGACAACAGGGGTTCAATGAGCAGTTCTTC. It yields the protein CASRQQGFNEQFF.

V is TRBV20-1 and J is TRBJ2-7, with TRBD1 matching over 8 bases. Germline-derived CDR1 and CDR2 are DFQATT and SNEGSKA (reference sequence). The CDR3 loop spans 15 amino acids. Germline trimming cut 4 bases from V and 4 bases from J; bases unmatched to any gene: 12. CDR3 amino acids: CSATPRTGRMYEQYF. The CDR3 region has the DNA TGCAGTGCTACTCCGCGGACAGGGAGAATGTACGAGCAGTACTTC.

This clonotype showed up many times. The rearrangement links TRBV28 to TRBJ2-7; D is ambiguous. This CDR3 comprises 14 residues. Between the trimmed V and J ends, which lost 7 bases and 3 bases, there was a span of 16 bases. Germline CDR1 is MDHEN and CDR2 is SYDVKM. CDR3: CASTGPQDGYEQYF. CDR3 coding DNA: TGTGCCAGCACCGGACCCCAGGACGGCTACGAGCAGTACTTC. The entire variable domain, with the rest obtained from reference TRBV28 and TRBJ2-7, is as follows: DVKVTQSSRYLVKRTGEKVFLECVQDMDHENMFWYRQDPGLGLRLIYFSYDVKMKEKGDIPEGYSVSREKKERFSLILESASTNQTSMYLCASTGPQDGYEQYFGPGTRLTVT.

This clonotype was detected a few times. The rearrangement uses TRBV7-9 and TRBJ2-3; weak D call: TRBD1 (6 bases). The CDR3 sequence is 16 residues long. V lost 4 bases to trimming and J lost 5 bases, with 19 bases between them. Germline loops: CDR1 SEHNR, CDR2 FQNEAQ (reference sequence). The CDR3 here is CASSSNRDPTGDTQYF. The CDR3 DNA reads as TGTGCCAGCAGCTCAAACAGGGACCCTACGGGAGATACGCAGTATTTT. Full variable domain (remainder filled in from reference TRBV7-9 and TRBJ2-3): DTGVSQNPRHKITKRGQNVTFRCDPISEHNRLYWYRQTLGQGPEFLTYFQNEAQLEKSRLLSDRFSAERPKGSFSTLEIQRTEQGDSAMYLCASSSNRDPTGDTQYFGPGTRLTVL.

In its sample, this clonotype is medium-sized. The chain has TRBV7-2 and TRBJ1-5; D is uncertain. Germline-derived CDR1 and CDR2 are SGHTA and FQGNSA. Trimming took off 9 bases at V and 3 bases at J, with 12 bases between the two ends. CDR3 length: 13 residues. The CDR3 nucleotides are TGTGCCAGTCAATACGGAATCAATCAGCCCCAGCATTTT. Its translation: CASQYGINQPQHF.

CDR3: CASSSDPSGSMYEQYF. The CDR3, as DNA: TGTGCCAGCAGCTCGGACCCTAGCGGGAGTATGTACGAGCAGTACTTC. The chain has TRBV7-2 and TRBJ2-7; 10 bases line up with TRBD2. V gave up 4 bases and J gave up 4 bases; unmatched junction bases: 10. Germline lookup yields CDR1 SGHTA and CDR2 FQGNSA. This CDR3 is built from 16 residues. The full variable domain, with the rest looked up from reference TRBV7-2 and TRBJ2-7, is GAGVSQSPSNKVTEKGKDVELRCDPISGHTALYWYRQSLGQGLEFLIYFQGNSAPDKSGLPSDRFSAERTGGSVSTLTIQRTQQEDSAVYLCASSSDPSGSMYEQYFGPGTRLTVT.

This clonotype was found a few times. The chain joins TRBV3-1 to TRBJ2-1, with a tentative D call TRBD2 (5 bases). The V end lost 4 bases, the J end lost 0 bases, and 13 bases lay between the germline ends. CDR1 and CDR2 (germline): LGHDT, YNNKEL (reference sequence). This CDR3 is built from 16 residues. CDR3 in DNA: TGTGCCAGCAGCCCCTATCTGGACTCCTCCTACAATGAGCAGTTCTTC. Translation: CASSPYLDSSYNEQFF.

This clonotype was detected many times. The chain links TRBV19 to TRBJ1-1; no reliable D call. Trimming left V 2 bases short and J 4 bases short, with 8 bases between. CDR3 size: 13 residues. The V gene's germline CDR1 is LNHDA and CDR2 SQIVND (reference sequence). This CDR3 is CASSISPATEAFF. CDR3 DNA: TGTGCCAGTAGTATATCCCCAGCCACTGAAGCTTTCTTT.

This clonotype has only a few counts. This chain joins TRBV12-3 or TRBV12-4 and TRBJ2-2, with D possibly TRBD2 on 6 matching bases. The CDR3 extends over 15 amino acids. The V end was cut by 10 bases, the J end by 3 bases, with 18 bases between. DNA for the CDR3: TGTGCCACCTGGGGGGTGGGGGTCGACACCGGGGAGCTGTTTTTT. Protein sequence: CATWGVGVDTGELFF.

This clonotype was counted between two and nine times. V usage is TRBV7-2 and J usage is TRBJ1-3; D ambiguous. The germline CDR1 and CDR2 sequences are SGHTA and FQGNSA. V was shortened by 5 bases and J by 2 bases, with 10 bases between the two germline ends. The CDR3 totals 14 residues. CDR3 nucleotides: TGTGCCAGCAGCCATGACACTCCTGGAAACACCATATATTTT. It specifies CASSHDTPGNTIYF. Using reference TRBV7-2 and TRBJ1-3 for the parts outside the CDR3, the full variable domain is GAGVSQSPSNKVTEKGKDVELRCDPISGHTALYWYRQSLGQGLEFLIYFQGNSAPDKSGLPSDRFSAERTGGSVSTLTIQRTQQEDSAVYLCASSHDTPGNTIYFGEGSWLTVV.

V is TRBV14 and J is TRBJ1-5; D ambiguous. V was clipped by 1 base and J by 5 bases, with 6 bases between them. The length of the CDR3 is 13 residues. CDR1 and CDR2 from the germline V gene are SGHDN and FVKESK. CDR3 sequence reads: CASSQANYQPQHF. Here the CDR3 DNA reads TGTGCCAGCAGCCAAGCAAATTATCAGCCCCAGCATTTT.